These 17 T cell receptor beta chains were all obtained from the same sample, sequenced in a study of T cell changes during pregnancy in multiple sclerosis. Sequencing used immunoSEQ multiplex PCR; TCRdb keeps in-frame clones, though not all of them. The data contain roughly 49,000 clones, just under 95% of them singletons. The material sequenced was CD8+ T cells from peripheral blood mononuclear cells, taken in the first trimester of pregnancy. The receptors here all came from a female donor with multiple sclerosis, enrolled in a pregnancy study.

The V call is TRBV28, the J call TRBJ1-1; 7 nucleotides match TRBD1. With 4 bases clipped from V and 5 bases from J, the junction kept 1 base outside the gene matches. Per germline, CDR1 MDHEN and CDR2 SYDVKM. This CDR3 has 12 amino acids. The CDR3: CASSSQGTEAFF. The DNA of the CDR3 is TGTGCCAGCAGTTCACAGGGGACTGAAGCTTTCTTT.

The V call is TRBV5-1, the J call TRBJ2-1; TRBD2 aligns across 11 bases. This CDR3 region has 15 residues. The germline V gene encodes CDR1 SGHRS and CDR2 YFSETQ. V trimming: 4 bases; J trimming: 4 bases; junction bases outside the gene matches: 4. DNA for the CDR3: TGCGCCAGCAGCGTCGGGACTAGCGGATACAATGAGCAGTTCTTC. Its protein is CASSVGTSGYNEQFF.

The chain uses TRBV10-3 and TRBJ1-1; weak D call: TRBD1 (5 bases). Germline V gene lookup returns CDR1 ENHRY and CDR2 SYGVKD. The CDR3 length is 16 residues. The V end lost 3 bases, the J end lost 8 bases, and 22 bases lay between the germline ends. For the CDR3, the DNA is TGTGCCATCAGTGACCCCACGGGGGGATCGCCCCCCGAAGCTTTCTTT. It translates to CAISDPTGGSPPEAFF.

This chain connects TRBV7-8 to TRBJ2-5, with D perhaps matching TRBD1 (5 bases). This CDR3 region has 16 residues. Germline V CDR1 and CDR2: SGHVS, FQNEAQ. V lost 8 bases to trimming and J lost 4 bases, with 23 bases between them. The CDR3 nucleotides read TGTGCCAGCGCCCCACCCGCGGCAGGGTTCGGAGAGACCCAGTACTTC. It specifies CASAPPAAGFGETQYF.

V is TRBV2 and J is TRBJ1-1, with D maybe TRBD1 (5 bases). CDR1 SNHLY and CDR2 FYNNEI come from the germline V gene. The CDR3 consists of 14 residues. Between the trimmed V and J ends, which lost 0 bases and 4 bases, there was a span of 9 bases. DNA of the CDR3: TGTGCCAGCAGTGAAGCTCGGGGGACCACTGAAGCTTTCTTT. It yields the protein CASSEARGTTEAFF.

This clone was picked up one time. This chain uses TRBV9 with TRBJ2-5, with 7 positions matching TRBD1. Germline loops: CDR1 SGDLS, CDR2 YYNGEE. Trimming at V came to 2 bases and at J to 2 bases, leaving 9 bases not matched to a gene. The CDR3 contains 16 residues. The CDR3 sequence is CASSVHRDSQQETQYF. The CDR3, as DNA: TGTGCCAGCAGCGTCCATAGGGACAGCCAACAAGAGACCCAGTACTTC.

Points on this clone: The same CDR3 arises from other DNA sequences in this sample as well. The chain combines TRBV27 with TRBJ1-2; D gene uncertain. Germline CDR1 MNHEY, CDR2 SMNVEV (reference sequence). This CDR3 contains 13 residues. V gave up 2 bases and J gave up 3 bases, with 7 bases separating them. The CDR3, as DNA: TGTGCCAGCAGTTTAGGGCAGTACTATGGCTACACCTTC. It codes for CASSLGQYYGYTF.

The chain couples TRBV19 to TRBJ2-7, with TRBD2 matching over 11 bases. CDR3 size: 18 residues. CDR1 and CDR2 from the germline V gene are LNHDA and SQIVND (reference sequence). Losses at the gene ends were 3 bases for V and 0 bases for J; bases not matched to a gene: 10. The CDR3, as DNA: TGTGCCAGTAGTATCATATTTGGACTAGCGGGCCTCTCCTACGAGCAGTACTTC. Its protein product is CASSIIFGLAGLSYEQYF.

V is TRBV7-8 and J is TRBJ1-1; the D is unclear. The CDR3 is 16 amino acids. Germline V gene data show CDR1 as SGHVS and CDR2 as FQNEAQ. The ends were cut back, 5 bases at V and 0 bases at J, with 16 bases in the middle. CDR3 sequence: CASSPRSTLMNTEAFF. CDR3 coding DNA: TGTGCCAGCAGCCCTCGGAGTACTTTGATGAACACTGAAGCTTTCTTT.

The rearrangement links TRBV5-1 to TRBJ2-1, with no clear D. With 0 bases removed from V and 0 bases from J, the gap between germline ends came to 7 bases. Per germline, CDR1 SGHRS and CDR2 YFSETQ. CDR3 length: 15 residues. The chain's CDR3 is CASSLESSSYNEQFF. For the CDR3, the DNA is TGCGCCAGCAGCTTGGAGTCGAGCTCCTACAATGAGCAGTTCTTC.

This clone is a singleton in its sample. The genes are TRBV5-1 and TRBJ2-1; 7 bases are a match to TRBD2. Losses at the gene ends were 4 bases for V and 10 bases for J; bases not matched to a gene: 11. The germline gives CDR1 SGHRS, CDR2 YFSETQ. This CDR3 region has 14 residues. CDR3 loop: CASSGTKAWGEQFF. CDR3 DNA: TGCGCCAGCAGCGGGACTAAGGCCTGGGGGGAGCAGTTCTTC.

The chain employs TRBV28 and TRBJ2-1; D unclear. The CDR3 has 10 amino acids. CDR1 and CDR2 (germline): MDHEN, SYDVKM. Trimming left V 4 bases short and J 7 bases short, with 2 bases between. The CDR3 is CASSSNEQFF. CDR3 DNA sequence: TGTGCCAGCAGTTCTAATGAGCAGTTCTTC.

The chain joins TRBV28 to TRBJ1-3, with D unclear. From germline, CDR1 is MDHEN and CDR2 SYDVKM. The ends were cut back, 3 bases at V and 0 bases at J, with 9 bases in the middle. CDR3 length: 15 residues. CDR3 bases: TGTGCCAGCAGTTTTCAGGCCGGCTCTGGAAACACCATATATTTT. Its protein is CASSFQAGSGNTIYF.

The chain couples TRBV27 to TRBJ2-1, with a weak D call TRBD1 (5 bases). This CDR3 has 12 residues. Germline CDR1 and CDR2: MNHEY and SMNVEV (reference sequence). V shed 3 bases and J shed 8 bases, with 8 bases lying between them. The chain's CDR3 is CASSFRVDEQFF. CDR3 sequence (DNA): TGTGCCAGCAGTTTCAGGGTCGATGAGCAGTTCTTC.

The chain couples TRBV30 to TRBJ2-2, with D maybe TRBD2 (5 bases). CDR3 size: 15 residues. V was pared by 5 bases and J by 5 bases, with 18 bases between. The germline CDR1 and CDR2 sequences are GTSNPN and SVGIG (reference sequence). The CDR3, as DNA: TGTGCCTGGCTTTCTCGCGGGTTACCTACCGGGGAGCTGTTTTTT. It translates to CAWLSRGLPTGELFF.

The chain combines TRBV4-1 with TRBJ2-3, with D maybe TRBD2 (6 bases). Germline lookup yields CDR1 MGHRA and CDR2 YSYEKL. This CDR3 region has 12 residues. With 4 bases removed from V and 4 bases from J, the gap between germline ends came to 6 bases. This CDR3 reads CASSPGADTQYF. In DNA form, the CDR3 reads TGCGCCAGCAGCCCGGGGGCAGATACGCAGTATTTT.

V gene TRBV7-9 combines with J gene TRBJ2-2; D ambiguous. Germline assignment: CDR1 SEHNR and CDR2 FQNEAQ (reference sequence). V lost 5 bases, J lost 10 bases, and 14 bases lay in between. The CDR3 consists of 13 residues. CDR3 sequence: CASSPSEAVELFF. CDR3 coding DNA: TGTGCCAGCAGCCCAAGTGAGGCCGTGGAGCTGTTTTTT. Based on the CDR3 plus reference TRBV7-9 and TRBJ2-2, the full variable domain is DTGVSQNPRHKITKRGQNVTFRCDPISEHNRLYWYRQTLGQGPEFLTYFQNEAQLEKSRLLSDRFSAERPKGSFSTLEIQRTEQGDSAMYLCASSPSEAVELFFGEGSRLTVL.